This T cell receptor (beta chain) was observed in a study of OX40 agonist ivuxolimab in advanced cancers. Study-wide results and limits: A proportion of nonresponders additionally exhibited low normalized T-cell clonal expansion.

About this clone itself: Its specificity is unknown. The same CDR3 can be traced to other DNA sequences in this sample.

The CDR3 extends over 14 amino acids. Germline CDR1 is GTSNPN and CDR2 is SVGIG (reference sequence). V shed 0 bases, J shed 6 bases, and the junction held 7 bases outside the gene matches. With baseline, cycle 4 day 1, and cycle 7 day 1 as timepoints, blood was sampled. Profiled with immunoSEQ multiplex PCR; TCRdb holds only in-frame clones, not every one. The data show 60,000 to 65,000 clones, under 95% seen once. The chain has TRBV30 and TRBJ2-7; the match to TRBD1 covers 8 bases. The specimen comprised CD4+ or CD8+ T cells sorted from blood, sampled in a trial of the OX40 agonist ivuxolimab. This TCR derives from an adult with an advanced solid tumor such as melanoma, head and neck, liver or kidney cancer. The CDR3 spells CAWSVQGGLGEQYF. The CDR3 coding sequence is TGTGCCTGGAGTGTACAGGGGGGACTCGGCGAGCAGTACTTC.